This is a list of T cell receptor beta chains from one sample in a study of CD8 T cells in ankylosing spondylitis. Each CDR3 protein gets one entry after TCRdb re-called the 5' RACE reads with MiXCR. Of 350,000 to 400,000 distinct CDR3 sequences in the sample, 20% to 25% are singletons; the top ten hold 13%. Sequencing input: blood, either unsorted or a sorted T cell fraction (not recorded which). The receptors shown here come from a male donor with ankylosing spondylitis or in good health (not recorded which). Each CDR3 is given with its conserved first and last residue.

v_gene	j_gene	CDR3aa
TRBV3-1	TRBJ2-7	CASSRGQGADEQYF
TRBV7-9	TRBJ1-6	CASSLAPGEASPLHF
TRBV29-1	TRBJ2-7	CSVESYSYEQYF
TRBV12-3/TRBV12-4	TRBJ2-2	CASSANNGELFF
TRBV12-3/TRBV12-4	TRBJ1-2	CASSLTQLGGYTF
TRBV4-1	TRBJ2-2	CAASGASGTGELFF
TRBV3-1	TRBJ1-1	CASSHETGEAFF
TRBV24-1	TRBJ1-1	CATSDNPPNTEAFF
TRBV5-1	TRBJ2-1	CASSLTASSYNEQFF
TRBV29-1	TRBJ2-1	CSVEDWGGATGNEQFF
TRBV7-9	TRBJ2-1	CASSFALGGGAEMEQFF
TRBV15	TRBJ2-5	CATSRDRPDSQYF
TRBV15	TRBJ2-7	CATSVDRDSYEQYF
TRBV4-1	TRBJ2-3	CASSLLASGGTGSTDTQYF
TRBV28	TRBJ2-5	CASTPRTLQETQYF
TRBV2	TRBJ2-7	CASSTNRGYSYEQYF
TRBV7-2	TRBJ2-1	CASSWLGNNEQFF
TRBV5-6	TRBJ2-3	CASSPPPGGPIDTQYF
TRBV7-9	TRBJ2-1	CASSLIGTEQFF
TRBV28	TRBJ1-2	CASSPTRDRGFSGYTF
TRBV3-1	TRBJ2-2	CASSQGDTLSGELFF
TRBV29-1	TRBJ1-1	CSVEGTGGPEAFF
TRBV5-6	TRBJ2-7	CASSLVLAYEQYF
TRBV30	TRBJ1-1	CAWSVITEAFF
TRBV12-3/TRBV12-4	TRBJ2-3	CASSRAAGTDTQYF
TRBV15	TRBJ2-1	CATSRARDSYNEQFF
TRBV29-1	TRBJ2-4	CSAEGRGENIQYF
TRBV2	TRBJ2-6	CASSEDRGDGANVLTF
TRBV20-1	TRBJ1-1	CSAPGPGQGTLLNTEAFF
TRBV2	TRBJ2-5	CASDQGAQQETQYF
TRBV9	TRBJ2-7	CASSVEDGNYEQYF
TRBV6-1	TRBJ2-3	CASSLGDLGDTQYF
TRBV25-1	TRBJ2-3	CASSVVHTQYF
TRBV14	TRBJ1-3	CASSQTAYSGNTIYF
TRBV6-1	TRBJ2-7	CASSEWVVASGGLSYEQYF
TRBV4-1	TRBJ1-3	CASSQWTSGNTIYF
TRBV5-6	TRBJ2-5	CASSIGPRTGEETQYF
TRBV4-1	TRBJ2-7	CASSQDAGATGYEQYF
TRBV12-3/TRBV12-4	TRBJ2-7	CASSPSSPRYSYEQYF
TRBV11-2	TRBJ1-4	CASSLDWTKLFF
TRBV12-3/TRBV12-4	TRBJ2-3	CASSLPSITTDTQYF
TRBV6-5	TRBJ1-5	CASSYEGSNQPQHF
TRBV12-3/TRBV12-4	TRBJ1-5	CASRATGGNQPQHF
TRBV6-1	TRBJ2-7	CASRWTGNYEQYF
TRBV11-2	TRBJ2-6	CASSLSRTVSSGANVLTF
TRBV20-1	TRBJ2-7	CSARIAGNSYEQYF
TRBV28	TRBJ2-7	CASSFARNFPYEQYF
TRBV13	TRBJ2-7	CASSSLTGDPYEQYF
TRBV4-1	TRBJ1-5	CASSQEGQPQHF
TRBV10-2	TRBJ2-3	CASSDRVNSWSDTQYF
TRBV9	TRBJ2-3	CASSPGTSGGGTDTQYF
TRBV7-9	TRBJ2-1	CASSPTAGGPGASFF
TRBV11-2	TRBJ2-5	CASSSLAGLGGETQYF
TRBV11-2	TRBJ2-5	CASSYTTGRGETQYF
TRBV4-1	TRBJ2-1	CASSQDPDLSGGSYNEQFF
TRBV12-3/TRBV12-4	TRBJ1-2	CASSLGLEAYGYTF
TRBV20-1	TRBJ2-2	CSARVDRAEGPTGELFF
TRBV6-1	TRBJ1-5	CASSEARGGAHNQPQHF
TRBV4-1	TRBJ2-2	CASSQDPQARVGELFF